This T cell receptor beta chain came from a study of T cell responses to AZD1222 COVID-19 vaccine. The study's findings and limits: Possibly, clonal diversity was underestimated; donors were largely white British and included more females. A reported finding is that nearly half of spike-specific TCRs target unmutated variant regions. It was only after the peak T cell response that any repertoires were sampled.

A note on this clone: Its antigen is unidentified.

CDR3 length equals 15 residues. V lost 4 bases, J lost 5 bases, and 7 bases stayed unmatched. Germline V gene sequence: CDR1 SEHNR, CDR2 FQNEAQ (reference sequence). The method was immunoSEQ multiplex PCR; TCRdb's version includes in-frame clones alone and lacks a portion of them. Counted here are almost 50,000 clones, under 85% occurring once; the ten biggest clones make up roughly 22%. The chain employs TRBV7-9 and TRBJ2-1; 8 nucleotides agree with TRBD2. The receptor was isolated from an adult in good health. The sample was peripheral blood, taken on day 0 of MenACWY control vaccination. CDR3 DNA: TGTGCCAGCAGCTCACCCCGGGGGGGGGACAATGAGCAGTTCTTC. Its translation: CASSSPRGGDNEQFF.